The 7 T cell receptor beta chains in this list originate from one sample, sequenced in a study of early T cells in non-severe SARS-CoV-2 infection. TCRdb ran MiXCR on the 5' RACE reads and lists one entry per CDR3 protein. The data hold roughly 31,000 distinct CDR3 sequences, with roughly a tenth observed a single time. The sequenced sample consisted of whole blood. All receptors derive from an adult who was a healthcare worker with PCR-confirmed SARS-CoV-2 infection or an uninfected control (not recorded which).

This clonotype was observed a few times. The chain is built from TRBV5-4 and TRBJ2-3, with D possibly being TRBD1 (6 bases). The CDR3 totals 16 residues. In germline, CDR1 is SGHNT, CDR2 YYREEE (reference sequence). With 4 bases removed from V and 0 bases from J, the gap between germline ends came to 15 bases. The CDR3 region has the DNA TGTGCCAGCAGCAAGGGGTTGGACAGCAGCACAGATACGCAGTATTTT. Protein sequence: CASSKGLDSSTDTQYF.

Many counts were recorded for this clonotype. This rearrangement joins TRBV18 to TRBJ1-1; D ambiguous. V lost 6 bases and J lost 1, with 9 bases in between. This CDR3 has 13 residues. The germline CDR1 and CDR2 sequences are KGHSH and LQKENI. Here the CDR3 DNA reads TGTGCCAGCTCCCGTGACCGGAACACTGAAGCTTTCTTT. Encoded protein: CASSRDRNTEAFF.

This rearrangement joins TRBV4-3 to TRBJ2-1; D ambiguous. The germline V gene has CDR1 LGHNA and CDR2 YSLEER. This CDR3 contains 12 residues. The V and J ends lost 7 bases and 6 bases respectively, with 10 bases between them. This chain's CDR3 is CASTSHLNEQFF. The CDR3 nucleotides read TGCGCCAGCACCTCGCACCTCAATGAGCAGTTCTTC.

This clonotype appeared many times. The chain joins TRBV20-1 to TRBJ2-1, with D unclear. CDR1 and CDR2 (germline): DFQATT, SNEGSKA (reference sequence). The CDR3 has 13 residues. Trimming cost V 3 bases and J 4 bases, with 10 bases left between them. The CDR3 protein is CSASPRAYNEQFF. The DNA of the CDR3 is TGCAGTGCTAGTCCTCGGGCTTACAATGAGCAGTTCTTC.

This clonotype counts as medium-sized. CDR3 sequence: CASSLGDRTYEQYF. The DNA of the CDR3 is TGTGCCAGCAGCCTAGGGGACAGGACCTACGAGCAGTACTTC. V gene TRBV7-2 combines with J gene TRBJ2-7; 8 nucleotides agree with TRBD1. Germline CDR1 is SGHTA and CDR2 is FQGNSA. The CDR3 contains 14 residues. V dropped 5 bases and J dropped 2; count of bases not matched to a gene: 5.

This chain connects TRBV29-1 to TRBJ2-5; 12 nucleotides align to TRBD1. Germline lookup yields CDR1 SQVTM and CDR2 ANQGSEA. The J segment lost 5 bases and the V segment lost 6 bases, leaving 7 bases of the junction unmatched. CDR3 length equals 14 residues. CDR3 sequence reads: CSVTGQGAMETQYF. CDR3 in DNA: TGCAGCGTGACGGGACAGGGGGCTATGGAGACCCAGTACTTC.

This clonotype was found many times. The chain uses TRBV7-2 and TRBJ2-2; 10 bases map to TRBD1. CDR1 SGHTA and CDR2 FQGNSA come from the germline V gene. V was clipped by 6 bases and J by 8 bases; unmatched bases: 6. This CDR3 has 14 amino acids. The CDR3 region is CASRPGTGVGELFF. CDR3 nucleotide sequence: TGTGCCAGCAGGCCGGGGACAGGGGTGGGGGAGCTGTTTTTT.